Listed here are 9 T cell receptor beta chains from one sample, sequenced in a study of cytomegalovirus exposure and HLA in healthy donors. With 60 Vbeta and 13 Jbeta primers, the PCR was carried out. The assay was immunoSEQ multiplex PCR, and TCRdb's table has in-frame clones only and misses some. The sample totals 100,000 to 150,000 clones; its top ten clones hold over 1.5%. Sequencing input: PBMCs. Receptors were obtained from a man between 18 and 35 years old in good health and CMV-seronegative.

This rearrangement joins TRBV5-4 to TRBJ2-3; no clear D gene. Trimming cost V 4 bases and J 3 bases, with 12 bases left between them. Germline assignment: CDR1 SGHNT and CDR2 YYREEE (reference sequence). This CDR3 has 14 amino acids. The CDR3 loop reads CASSEPGRTDTQYF. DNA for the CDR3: TGTGCCAGCAGCGAACCCGGTAGAACAGATACGCAGTATTTT. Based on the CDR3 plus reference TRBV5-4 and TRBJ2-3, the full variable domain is ETGVTQSPTHLIKTRGQQVTLRCSSQSGHNTVSWYQQALGQGPQFIFQYYREEENGRGNFPPRFSGLQFPNYSSELNVNALELDDSALYLCASSEPGRTDTQYFGPGTRLTVL.

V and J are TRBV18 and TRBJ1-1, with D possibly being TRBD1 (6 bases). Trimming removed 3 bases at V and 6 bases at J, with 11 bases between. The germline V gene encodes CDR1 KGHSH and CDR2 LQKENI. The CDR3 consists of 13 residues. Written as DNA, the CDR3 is TGTGCCAGCTCACCCCGGGACATATCTGAAGCTTTCTTT. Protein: CASSPRDISEAFF.

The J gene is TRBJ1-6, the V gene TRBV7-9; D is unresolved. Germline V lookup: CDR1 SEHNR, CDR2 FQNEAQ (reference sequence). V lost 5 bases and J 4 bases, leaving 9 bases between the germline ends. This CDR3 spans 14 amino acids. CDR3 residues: CASSVEQYNSPLHF. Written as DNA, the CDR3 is TGTGCCAGCAGCGTCGAACAGTATAATTCACCCCTCCACTTT.

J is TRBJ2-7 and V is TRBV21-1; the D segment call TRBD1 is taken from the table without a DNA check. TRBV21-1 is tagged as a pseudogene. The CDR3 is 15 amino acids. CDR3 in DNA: TGTGCCAGCAGCTCCCCAGGGACAGCCTTCTACGAGCAGTACTTC. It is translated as CASSSPGTAFYEQYF.

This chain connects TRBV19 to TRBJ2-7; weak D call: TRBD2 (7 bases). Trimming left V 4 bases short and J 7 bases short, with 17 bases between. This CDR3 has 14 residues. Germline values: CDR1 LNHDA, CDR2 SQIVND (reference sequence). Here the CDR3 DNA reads TGTGCCAGTAGTACCGGGGGGACAACGGTTGAGCAGTACTTC. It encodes CASSTGGTTVEQYF.

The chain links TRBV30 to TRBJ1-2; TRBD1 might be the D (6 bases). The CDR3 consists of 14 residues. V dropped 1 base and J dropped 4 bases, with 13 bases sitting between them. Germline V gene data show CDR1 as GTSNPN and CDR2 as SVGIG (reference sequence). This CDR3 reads CAWSGVNRAYGYTF. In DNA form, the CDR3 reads TGTGCCTGGAGTGGAGTCAACAGGGCCTATGGCTACACCTTC.

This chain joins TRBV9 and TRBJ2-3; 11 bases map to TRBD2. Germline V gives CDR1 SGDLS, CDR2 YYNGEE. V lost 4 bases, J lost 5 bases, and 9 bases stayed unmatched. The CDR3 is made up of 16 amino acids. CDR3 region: CASSLDSGGAGDTQYF. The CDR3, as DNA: TGTGCCAGCAGCCTCGATAGCGGGGGGGCTGGAGATACGCAGTATTTT.

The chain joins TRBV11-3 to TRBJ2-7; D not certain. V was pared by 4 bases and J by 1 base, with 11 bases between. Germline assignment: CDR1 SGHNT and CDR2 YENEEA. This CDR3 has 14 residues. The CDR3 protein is CASSSPTGSYEQYF. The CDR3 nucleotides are TGTGCCAGCAGCTCTCCGACGGGTTCCTACGAGCAGTACTTC.

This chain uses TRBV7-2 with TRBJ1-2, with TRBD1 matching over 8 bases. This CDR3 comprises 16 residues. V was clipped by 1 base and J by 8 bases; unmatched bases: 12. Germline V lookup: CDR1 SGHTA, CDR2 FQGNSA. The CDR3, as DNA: TGTGCCAGCAGCTTAGACAACCGGGACAGGACTCGGGGCTACACCTTC. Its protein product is CASSLDNRDRTRGYTF.